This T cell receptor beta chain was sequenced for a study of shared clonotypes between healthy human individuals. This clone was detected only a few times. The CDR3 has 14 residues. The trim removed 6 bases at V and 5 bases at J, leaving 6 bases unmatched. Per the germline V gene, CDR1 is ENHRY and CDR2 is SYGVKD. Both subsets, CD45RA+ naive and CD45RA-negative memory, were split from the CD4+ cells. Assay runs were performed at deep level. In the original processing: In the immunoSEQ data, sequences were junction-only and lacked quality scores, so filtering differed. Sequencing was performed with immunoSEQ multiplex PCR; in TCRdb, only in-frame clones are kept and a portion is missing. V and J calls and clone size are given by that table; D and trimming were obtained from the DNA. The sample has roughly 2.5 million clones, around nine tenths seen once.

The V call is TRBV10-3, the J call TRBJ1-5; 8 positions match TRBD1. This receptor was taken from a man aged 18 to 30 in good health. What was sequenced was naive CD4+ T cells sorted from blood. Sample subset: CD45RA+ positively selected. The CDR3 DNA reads TGTGCCATCAGGAGTGACAGGGGTGATCAGCCCCAGCATTTT. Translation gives CAIRSDRGDQPQHF.